The 11 T cell receptor beta chains listed next were all sequenced from one sample in a study of blood T cell repertoires in COVID-19. Clones were read by immunoSEQ multiplex PCR, and TCRdb kept only the in-frame ones, dropping some. The sample lists 130,000 to 150,000 clones, around 81% seen once, with 7% to 10% in the top ten. The specimen sequenced was peripheral blood. The receptors come from a human donor with acute or convalescent COVID-19. The donor label of this sample is uncertain.

This chain joins TRBV9 and TRBJ1-5, with D maybe TRBD1 (5 bases). There are 15 residues in the CDR3. Germline CDR1 SGDLS, CDR2 YYNGEE. The V and J ends lost 4 bases and 2 bases respectively, with 13 bases between them. CDR3 region: CASSSGGEGNQPQHF. CDR3 coding DNA: TGTGCCAGCAGCTCCGGGGGGGAGGGCAATCAGCCCCAGCATTTT. Full variable domain (rest looked up from reference TRBV9 and TRBJ1-5): DSGVTQTPKHLITATGQRVTLRCSPRSGDLSVYWYQQSLDQGLQFLIQYYNGEERAKGNILERFSAQQFPDLHSELNLSSLELGDSALYFCASSSGGEGNQPQHFGDGTRLSIL.

This clone was seen just once. This chain links TRBV11-2 with TRBJ2-3, with D maybe TRBD2 (7 bases). Looked up from germline, CDR1 is SGHAT and CDR2 is FQNNGV. V was shortened by 4 bases and J by 2 bases, with 16 bases between the two germline ends. The CDR3 length is 16 residues. CDR3 residues: CASSSRGGGDTDTQYF. In DNA, the CDR3 is TGTGCCAGCAGCTCCCGGGGCGGGGGCGACACAGATACGCAGTATTTT.

This clone was counted a few times. The chain uses TRBV9 and TRBJ1-2; 8 positions match TRBD1. The CDR3 consists of 14 residues. V shed 4 bases, J shed 7 bases, and the junction held 9 bases outside the gene matches. CDR1 and CDR2 from the germline V gene are SGDLS and YYNGEE. The CDR3 loop is CASSLRTGSSGYTF. CDR3 bases: TGTGCCAGCAGCCTTCGGACAGGGTCGAGTGGCTACACCTTC.

The rearrangement uses TRBV19 and TRBJ1-1; 12 nucleotides line up with TRBD1. This CDR3 has 17 amino acids. The germline V gene encodes CDR1 LNHDA and CDR2 SQIVND (reference sequence). The trim removed 5 bases at V and 0 bases at J, leaving 7 bases unmatched. The CDR3 is CASSEGTGGFMNTEAFF. In DNA form, the CDR3 reads TGTGCCAGTAGTGAGGGGACAGGGGGCTTCATGAACACTGAAGCTTTCTTT.

This clone appeared once. Here the CDR3 DNA reads TGTGCCAGTAGTGAGCGGGGGGCCCAAGAGACCCAGTACTTC. It yields the protein CASSERGAQETQYF. The V and J genes are TRBV19 and TRBJ2-5, with 9 bases aligning to TRBD2. Unmatched junction bases numbered 2, after V lost 5 bases and J lost 1 base. Germline CDR1 is LNHDA and CDR2 is SQIVND (reference sequence). This CDR3 region has 14 residues.

The table lists this clone with a few counts. This rearrangement joins TRBV24-1 to TRBJ2-5; 7 bases are a match to TRBD2. The CDR3 has 15 amino acids. Germline assignment: CDR1 KGHDR and CDR2 SFDVKD. V trimming: 3 bases; J trimming: 6 bases; junction bases outside the gene matches: 9. The DNA for the CDR3 is TGTGCCACCAGTGATAGCGGGGTGGGCGTGAAGACCCAGTACTTC. Its protein is CATSDSGVGVKTQYF.

This chain joins TRBV30 and TRBJ1-1; D gene uncertain. The germline V gene encodes CDR1 GTSNPN and CDR2 SVGIG (reference sequence). The V gene lost 5 bases and the J gene lost 3 bases, with 16 bases spanning the gap. The CDR3 covers 14 residues. CDR3 bases: TGTGCCTGGCGGTCGGCCAGAGGGTACACTGAAGCTTTCTTT. Protein product: CAWRSARGYTEAFF.

The CDR3 DNA follows: TGTGCCAGCAGCCCGCGCGGGACCTACACAGATACGCAGTATTTT. It translates to CASSPRGTYTDTQYF. The genes are TRBV3-1 (or the pseudogene TRBV3-2) and TRBJ2-3; D is perhaps TRBD2 (6 bases). The CDR3 has 15 amino acids. V lost 4 bases to trimming and J lost 2 bases, with 13 bases between them. The germline CDR1 and CDR2 sequences are LGHDT and YNNKEL (reference sequence).

This chain connects TRBV5-4 to TRBJ1-6, with a weak D call TRBD1 (6 bases). The CDR3 is 13 amino acids. The germline gives CDR1 SGHNT, CDR2 YYREEE (reference sequence). V was cut by 5 bases and J by 7 bases, with 10 bases left in between. CDR3: CASSFTGNSPLHF. CDR3 bases: TGTGCCAGCAGTTTCACAGGGAATTCACCCCTCCACTTT.

The genes are TRBV5-1 and TRBJ1-2; D is perhaps TRBD1 (5 bases). Per the germline V gene, CDR1 is SGHRS and CDR2 is YFSETQ. The CDR3 runs 14 residues. V lost 0 bases and J lost 6, with 12 bases in between. The CDR3 spells CASSLEGAGNGYTF. Here the CDR3 DNA reads TGCGCCAGCAGCTTGGAGGGTGCAGGGAATGGCTACACCTTC.

This rearrangement joins TRBV15 to TRBJ2-1; TRBD2 is a possible D gene (5 bases). Trimming removed 3 bases from V and 9 bases from J, with 9 bases in between. Germline CDR1 LNHNV, CDR2 YYDKDF (reference sequence). This CDR3 has 12 residues. The CDR3 bases are TGTGCCACCAGCAGTCTCGGAGGTGAGCAGTTCTTC. This codes for CATSSLGGEQFF.